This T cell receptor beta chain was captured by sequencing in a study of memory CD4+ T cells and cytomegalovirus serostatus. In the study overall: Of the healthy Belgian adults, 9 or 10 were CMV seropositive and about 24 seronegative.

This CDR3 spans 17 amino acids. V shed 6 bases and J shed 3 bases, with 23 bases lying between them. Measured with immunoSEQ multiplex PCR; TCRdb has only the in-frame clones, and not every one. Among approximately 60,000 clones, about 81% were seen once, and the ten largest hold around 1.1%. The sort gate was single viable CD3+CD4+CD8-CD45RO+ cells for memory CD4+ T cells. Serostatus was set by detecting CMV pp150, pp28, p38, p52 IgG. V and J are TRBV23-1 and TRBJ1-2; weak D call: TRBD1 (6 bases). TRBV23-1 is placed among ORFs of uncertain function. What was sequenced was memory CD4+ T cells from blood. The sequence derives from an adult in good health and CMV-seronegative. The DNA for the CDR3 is TGCGCCAGCAGCCGACGCGAAGAACGGGGGCTAGACTATGGCTACACCTTC. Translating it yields CASSRREERGLDYGYTF.